This T cell receptor beta chain was profiled in a study of blood T cells in healthy people across ages. Study-level findings and limits: The unsorted PBMCs prevented any conclusive comparison of naive versus antigen-experienced cells. The long-lived group displayed more naive CD4+ cells, plus higher diversity, than the aged donors did.

For the second PCR, which ran for about 7 to 11 cycles, a sample-barcoded 5' primer and a J-beta primer mix were used. The yield of each sample was at least 3 million CDR3-containing paired-end reads. TCRdb fed the 5' RACE reads into MiXCR, producing one record per CDR3 protein. The table has around 940,000 distinct CDR3 sequences, 51% seen once. This clonotype was observed a handful of times. The target antigen is unknown. V trimming: 2 bases; J trimming: 1 base; junction bases outside the gene matches: 6. Germline V lookup: CDR1 SGDLS, CDR2 YYNGEE. The CDR3 contains 18 residues. Sequencing input: blood. The receptor was derived from an older woman in good health. The chain is built from TRBV9 and TRBJ2-4, with 13 bases fitting TRBD2. The CDR3 spells CASSVGLAGWGAKNIQYF. As DNA, the CDR3 is TGTGCCAGCAGCGTGGGACTAGCGGGATGGGGGGCCAAAAACATTCAGTACTTC.